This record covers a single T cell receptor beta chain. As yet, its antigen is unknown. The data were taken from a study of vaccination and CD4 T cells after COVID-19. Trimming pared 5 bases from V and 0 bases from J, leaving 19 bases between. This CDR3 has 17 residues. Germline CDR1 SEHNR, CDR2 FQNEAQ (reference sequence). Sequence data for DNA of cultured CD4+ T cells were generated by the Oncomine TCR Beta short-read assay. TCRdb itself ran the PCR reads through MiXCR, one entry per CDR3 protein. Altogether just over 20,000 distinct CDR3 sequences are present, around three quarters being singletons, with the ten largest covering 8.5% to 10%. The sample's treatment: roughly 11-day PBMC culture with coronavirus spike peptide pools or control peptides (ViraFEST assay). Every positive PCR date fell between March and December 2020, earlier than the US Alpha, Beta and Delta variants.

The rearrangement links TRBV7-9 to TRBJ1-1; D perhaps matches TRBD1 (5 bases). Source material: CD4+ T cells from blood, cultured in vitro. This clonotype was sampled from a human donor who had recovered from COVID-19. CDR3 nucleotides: TGTGCCAGCAGCCACGGCAAGGGGATGGTCATGAACACTGAAGCTTTCTTT. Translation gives CASSHGKGMVMNTEAFF.